What follows is one TCR beta chain and its context. Data came from immunoSEQ multiplex PCR; TCRdb stores just in-frame clones and leaves some out. The profile shows approximately 100,000 clones, nearly 90% of them singletons. This entry belongs to a study of blood T cell repertoires in COVID-19. There are 15 residues in the CDR3. V dropped 3 bases and J dropped 1 base, with 13 bases sitting between them. Germline V gene data show CDR1 as SGHNT and CDR2 as YYREEE (reference sequence). The chain has TRBV5-4 and TRBJ2-5; TRBD2 might be the D (5 bases). Material: peripheral blood. The origin of this receptor is a man aged 45 to 65 in a cohort sampled during active COVID-19. CDR3 in amino acids: CASSYLGAGQETQYF. In DNA, the CDR3 is TGTGCCAGCAGCTACCTGGGAGCAGGCCAAGAGACCCAGTACTTC.